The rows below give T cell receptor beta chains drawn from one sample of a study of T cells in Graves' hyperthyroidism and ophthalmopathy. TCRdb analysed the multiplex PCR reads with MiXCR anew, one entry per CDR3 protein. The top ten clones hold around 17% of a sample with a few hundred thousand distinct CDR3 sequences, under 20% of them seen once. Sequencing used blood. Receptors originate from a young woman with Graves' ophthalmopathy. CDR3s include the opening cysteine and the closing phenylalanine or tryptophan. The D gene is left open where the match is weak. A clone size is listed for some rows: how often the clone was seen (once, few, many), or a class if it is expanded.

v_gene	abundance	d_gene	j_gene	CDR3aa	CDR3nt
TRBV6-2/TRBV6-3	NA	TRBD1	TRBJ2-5	CASRDRLEETQYF	TGTGCCAGCAGGGACAGGCTAGAAGAGACCCAGTACTTC
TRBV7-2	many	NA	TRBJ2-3	CASSLPDFFSSTDTQYF	TGTGCCAGCAGCTTACCGGACTTTTTTTCTAGCACAGATACGCAGTATTTT
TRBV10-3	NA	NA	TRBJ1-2	CAISESEDNYGYTF	TGTGCCATCAGTGAGTCAGAGGATAACTATGGCTACACCTTC
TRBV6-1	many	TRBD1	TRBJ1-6	CASSEVAGQLNSPLHF	TGTGCCAGCAGTGAAGTGGCGGGACAGCTAAATTCACCCCTCCACTTT
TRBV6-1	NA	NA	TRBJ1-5	CATNPLPQHF	TGTGCCACCAATCCTCTGCCCCAGCATTTT
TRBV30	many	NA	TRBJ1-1	CAWSVGSVGTEAFF	TGTGCCTGGAGTGTGGGGTCGGTGGGCACTGAAGCTTTCTTT
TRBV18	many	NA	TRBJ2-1	CASSVTGTNEQFF	TGTGCCAGCTCAGTCACAGGGACCAATGAGCAGTTCTTC
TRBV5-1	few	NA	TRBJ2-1	CASSSTLGRGNEQFF	TGCGCCAGCAGCTCCACTCTGGGACGGGGCAATGAGCAGTTCTTC
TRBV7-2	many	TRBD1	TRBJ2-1	CASSHSQGALPYNEQFF	TGTGCCAGCAGCCACTCACAGGGGGCTTTACCCTACAATGAGCAGTTCTTC
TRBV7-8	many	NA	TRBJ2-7	CASSFDREAYEQYF	TGTGCCAGCAGCTTCGACAGGGAGGCCTACGAGCAGTACTTC
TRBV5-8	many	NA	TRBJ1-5	CASSLGTGSSQPQHF	TGTGCCAGCAGCTTGGGTACAGGGTCAAGCCAGCCCCAGCATTTT
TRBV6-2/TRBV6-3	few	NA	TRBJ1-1	CASSYSMQAFF	TGTGCCAGCAGTTATAGTATGCAAGCTTTCTTT
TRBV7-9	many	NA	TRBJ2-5	CASSVRGETQYF	TGTGCCAGCAGCGTACGGGGCGAGACCCAGTACTTC
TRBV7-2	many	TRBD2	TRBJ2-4	CASSSLAGGPGNIQYF	TGTGCCAGCAGCTCCCTAGCGGGAGGGCCGGGAAACATTCAGTACTTC
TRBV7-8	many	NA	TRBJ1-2	CASSYLAPWGGGGYGYTF	TGTGCCAGCAGTTACCTAGCCCCCTGGGGTGGGGGCGGCTATGGCTACACCTTC
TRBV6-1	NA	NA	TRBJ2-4	CASSERGGIAKNIQYF	TGTGCCAGCAGTGAACGCGGCGGGATAGCCAAAAACATTCAGTACTTC
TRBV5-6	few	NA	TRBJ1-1	CASSSPLQVNTEAFF	TGTGCCAGCAGCTCGCCATTACAAGTAAACACTGAAGCTTTCTTT
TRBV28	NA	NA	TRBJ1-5	CASRPVNSNQPQHF	TGTGCCAGCAGGCCAGTTAATAGCAATCAGCCCCAGCATTTT
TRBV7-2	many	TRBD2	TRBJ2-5	CASSLAGLAEETQYF	TGTGCCAGCAGCTTAGCTGGACTAGCGGAAGAGACCCAGTACTTC
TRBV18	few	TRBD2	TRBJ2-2	CASSQSGLAVPWHTGELFF	TGTGCCAGCTCACAGTCGGGACTAGCGGTTCCTTGGCACACCGGGGAGCTGTTTTTT
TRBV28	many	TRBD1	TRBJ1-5	CASSLLWTGINQPQHF	TGTGCCAGCAGTTTATTATGGACAGGGATCAATCAGCCCCAGCATTTT
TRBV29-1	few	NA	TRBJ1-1	CSVAPGHGGHTEAFF	TGCAGCGTCGCCCCAGGGCATGGAGGTCACACTGAAGCTTTCTTT
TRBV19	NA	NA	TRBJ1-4	CASTRHGSANEKLFF	TGTGCCAGTACACGCCACGGTTCAGCTAATGAAAAACTGTTTTTT
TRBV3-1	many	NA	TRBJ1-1	CASSQEGLNTEAFF	TGTGCCAGCAGCCAAGAGGGATTGAACACTGAAGCTTTCTTT